Listed below are T cell receptor beta chains from one sample, sequenced in a study of human T cells and chemical hapten exposure. TCRdb fed the RACE reads into MiXCR, producing one record per CDR3 protein. The sample lists nearly 350,000 distinct CDR3 sequences, around 6.9% seen once, with 8% to 9% in the top ten. The sequences come from whole blood, collected in connection with sensitization to the hapten diphenylcyclopropenone (DPC). Every receptor here comes from a woman younger than 30 with alopecia areata. Some clones in this sample may be carry-over from other donors' samples. CDR3s include the opening cysteine and the closing phenylalanine or tryptophan. A D gene is named only where the DNA matches it firmly. Clone size appears in some rows only: once, few, many, or a class for an expanded clone.

V	J	D	size	CDR3	DNA
TRBV10-3	TRBJ2-5	.	.	CATSQTKETQYF	TGTGCCACCAGCCAGACAAAAGAGACCCAGTACTTC
TRBV6-2/TRBV6-3	TRBJ2-7	TRBD1	many	CASSDGQGYEQYF	TGTGCCAGCAGCGACGGACAGGGCTACGAGCAGTACTTC
TRBV28	TRBJ1-4	TRBD1	few	CASSSNLNPTGINEKLFF	TGTGCCAGCAGCTCCAATCTAAACCCGACAGGGATTAATGAAAAACTGTTTTTT
TRBV11-2	TRBJ2-3	TRBD2	.	CASSLDQAGGSTDTQYF	TGTGCCAGCAGCTTAGATCAAGCGGGGGGTTCCACAGATACGCAGTATTTT
TRBV12-3/TRBV12-4	TRBJ1-4	TRBD1	.	CASSLGGQPTNEKLFF	TGTGCCAGCAGTTTAGGGGGACAGCCAACTAATGAAAAACTGTTTTTT
TRBV29-1	TRBJ1-2	.	few	CSVDGQLQFYGYTF	TGCAGCGTCGACGGACAGCTCCAATTCTATGGCTACACCTTC
TRBV7-2	TRBJ2-1	.	few	CASSSRQGGEQFF	TGTGCCAGCAGCTCTCGCCAGGGGGGTGAGCAGTTCTTC
TRBV29-1	TRBJ1-2	TRBD1	few	CSVAVAGGTYGYTF	TGCAGCGTTGCCGTAGCAGGGGGCACCTATGGCTACACCTTC
TRBV5-1	TRBJ2-1	.	many	CASSLGPSYNEQFF	TGCGCCAGCAGCTTGGGCCCTTCCTACAATGAGCAGTTCTTC
TRBV9	TRBJ2-3	.	few	CASSVDGGASTDTQYF	TGTGCCAGCAGCGTAGATGGGGGAGCAAGCACAGATACGCAGTATTTT
TRBV6-6	TRBJ1-1	.	few	CASSSGPRNTEAFF	TGTGCCAGCAGCTCGGGACCGCGGAACACTGAAGCTTTCTTT
TRBV5-6	TRBJ2-7	TRBD1	many	CASSWDRVDEQYF	TGTGCCAGCAGCTGGGACAGGGTCGACGAGCAGTACTTC
TRBV11-3	TRBJ2-5	.	few	CASSLETGETQYF	TGTGCCAGCAGCTTAGAGACGGGCGAGACCCAGTACTTC
TRBV6-2/TRBV6-3	TRBJ1-5	.	.	CASTKTPGQQPQHF	TGTGCCAGCACCAAAACGCCCGGGCAGCAGCCCCAGCATTTT
TRBV2	TRBJ2-6	TRBD1	few	CASSGPQTGWNPHSGANVLTF	TGTGCCAGCAGTGGGCCCCAGACAGGGTGGAACCCCCACTCTGGGGCCAACGTCCTGACTTTC
TRBV6-2/TRBV6-3	TRBJ2-3	.	few	CASSHRDKRDTQYF	TGTGCCAGCAGTCACCGGGACAAGAGAGATACGCAGTATTTT
TRBV6-5	TRBJ2-2	TRBD1	many	CASKGTGGTGELFF	TGTGCCAGCAAGGGGACAGGGGGAACCGGGGAGCTGTTTTTT
TRBV5-1	TRBJ1-1	.	many	CASSLDAGTMNTEAFF	TGCGCCAGCAGCTTGGACGCGGGCACTATGAACACTGAAGCTTTCTTT
TRBV7-8	TRBJ2-5	TRBD2	.	CASSLASGGKETQYF	TGTGCCAGCAGCTTAGCTAGCGGGGGGAAAGAGACCCAGTACTTC
TRBV6-2/TRBV6-3	TRBJ1-5	.	few	CASGKSEWGNQPQHF	TGTGCCAGCGGAAAAAGCGAATGGGGAAATCAGCCCCAGCATTTT
TRBV27	TRBJ1-2	TRBD1	many	CASSFLRTGLDGYTF	TGTGCCAGCAGTTTTCTCCGGACAGGTTTGGATGGCTACACCTTC
TRBV7-9	TRBJ2-7	TRBD1	many	CASSLGQGTYEQYF	TGTGCCAGCAGCTTAGGACAGGGGACCTACGAGCAGTACTTC
TRBV5-1	TRBJ1-2	.	.	CASSFLPTENYGYTF	TGCGCCAGCAGCTTCCTACCGACGGAGAACTATGGCTACACCTTC
TRBV2	TRBJ1-5	.	.	CASSLQGTQPQHF	TGTGCCAGCAGCCTTCAGGGAACACAGCCCCAGCATTTT
TRBV6-1	TRBJ2-3	TRBD2	few	CASSVGLANTDTQYF	TGTGCCAGCAGCGTGGGACTAGCCAACACAGATACGCAGTATTTT
TRBV3-1	TRBJ1-2	.	few	CASSQETGWGYGYTF	TGTGCCAGCAGCCAAGAAACGGGCTGGGGCTATGGCTACACCTTC
TRBV6-2/TRBV6-3	TRBJ2-3	TRBD2	many	CASSFPVSGASTDTQYF	TGTGCCAGCAGCTTTCCTGTGAGCGGGGCTAGCACAGATACGCAGTATTTT